This TCR beta chain was identified during a study of STAT3 mutations in large granular lymphocyte leukemia. Findings of the study overall: Every T-LGLL patient had at least one immunodominant TCRbeta clonotype. After therapy, 6 of 18 patients switched clonotypes, all new clones STAT3 wild type.

A note on this clone: Its specificity is unknown.

The CDR3 runs 15 residues. CDR1 MGHRA and CDR2 YSYEKL come from the germline V gene. Trimming stripped 1 base from V and 0 bases from J, with 8 bases between. Libraries were prepared by immunoSEQ multiplex PCR; TCRdb keeps only in-frame clonotypes and omits some of them. This sample has approximately 29,000 clones; approximately 83% occur once, and the top ten carry 9.5% to 15%. V usage is TRBV4-1 and J usage is TRBJ2-3; possible D gene TRBD2, 5 bases. The sample consisted of peripheral blood mononuclear cells. The clonotype comes from a man aged 55 to 70 with T-cell large granular lymphocyte leukemia. Some clones in this sample may be carry-over from other donors' samples. The CDR3 DNA sequence: TGCGCCAGCAGCCAAGGGGAGTACAGCACAGATACGCAGTATTTT. Translated, it gives CASSQGEYSTDTQYF.